Listed below are T cell receptor beta chains from one sample, sequenced in a study of T cell responses to AZD1222 COVID-19 vaccine. Libraries were prepared by immunoSEQ multiplex PCR; TCRdb keeps only in-frame clonotypes and omits some of them. The profile shows approximately 110,000 clones, over 85% of them singletons. Sequenced here: peripheral blood, sampled on day 0 of AZD1222 vaccination. These receptors were obtained from an adult in good health. Each CDR3 is given with its conserved first and last residue. A D gene is named only where the DNA matches it firmly. Some rows mark clone size as missing; the rest say once, few, many or name a class of expanded clone.

clone size	D gene	V gene	J gene	CDR3 DNA	CDR3 protein
.	.	TRBV6-1	TRBJ1-1	TGTGCCAGCAGTGAAGCGGCGGCAGAATACACTGGAGCTTTCTTT	CASSEAAAEYTGAFF
medium-sized	TRBD2	TRBV7-9	TRBJ2-1	TGTGCCAGCAGCTTAGGGGCAGCGGGGGGTCGGAATGAGCAGTTCTTC	CASSLGAAGGRNEQFF
.	TRBD1	TRBV27	TRBJ2-3	TGTGCCAGCAGTCCCAGACAGGGTCTCACAGATACGCAGTATTTT	CASSPRQGLTDTQYF
.	.	TRBV4-3	TRBJ1-5	TGCGCCAGCAGCCCCTACACAGGGTCCGAGCAGCCCCAGCATTTT	CASSPYTGSEQPQHF
.	TRBD2	TRBV18	TRBJ2-7	TGTGCCAGCTCTCCCGGGACTAGCTCTGACGAGCAGTACTTC	CASSPGTSSDEQYF
.	TRBD1	TRBV6-4	TRBJ2-2	TGTGCCAGCAGCAGGGACAGGACGAACACCGGGGAGCTGTTTTTT	CASSRDRTNTGELFF
.	.	TRBV7-3	TRBJ1-3	TGTGCCAGCAGCTCGGATCTCGGAAACACCATATATTTT	CASSSDLGNTIYF
.	.	TRBV9	TRBJ1-1	TGTGCCAGCAGCGTGGTCGGGAGGGTCACTGAAGCTTTCTTT	CASSVVGRVTEAFF
.	.	TRBV1	TRBJ1-2	TGCACCAGCAGCCCGAGAGGGGACCTGGGAGGGGTTGGTGGCTACACCTTC	CTSSPRGDLGGVGGYTF
.	.	TRBV11-3	TRBJ2-7	TGTGCCAGCAGCTTAGGAATAGTCTACGAGCAGTACTTC	CASSLGIVYEQYF
.	.	TRBV5-1	TRBJ1-4	TGCGCCAGCAGCGGAACTCAGGGGCGGCATGAAAAACTGTTTTTT	CASSGTQGRHEKLFF
once	.	TRBV19	TRBJ1-2	TGTGCCAGTAGTATAGATTGGAGAGGCTACACCTTC	CASSIDWRGYTF
.	.	TRBV7-2	TRBJ2-1	TGTGCCAGCAGCTGGCGCTCCTACAATGAGCAGTTCTTC	CASSWRSYNEQFF
once	.	TRBV19	TRBJ2-7	TGTGCCAGTAGCCCCGAGAGGCTTCGGGGCGACGAGCAGTACTTC	CASSPERLRGDEQYF
.	.	TRBV30	TRBJ2-7	TGTGCCTGGAGTGTTGGTTCCTACGAGCAGTACTTC	CAWSVGSYEQYF
.	.	TRBV5-1	TRBJ2-1	TGCGCCAGCAGTACCGGCACGCCAGACCTGGGCAATGAGCAGTTCTTC	CASSTGTPDLGNEQFF
.	.	TRBV7-9	TRBJ1-1	TGTGCCAGCAGCCGGAAGTCCTCTCGAGGGTTAAACACTGAAGCTTTCTTT	CASSRKSSRGLNTEAFF
.	.	TRBV28	TRBJ1-6	TGTGCCAGCAGTTTCCCCACGGGAAGGTATTCACCCCTCCACTTT	CASSFPTGRYSPLHF
.	.	TRBV9	TRBJ2-5	TGTGCCAGCAGCGTAGATGGGACGGGGCTACAAGAGACCCAGTACTTC	CASSVDGTGLQETQYF
.	.	TRBV18	TRBJ2-7	TGTGCCAGCTCACCACCATTCAGGGGCGAGCAGTACTTC	CASSPPFRGEQYF
.	TRBD2	TRBV4-2	TRBJ2-4	TGTGCCAGCAGCCTGGGACTAGCGGAGTCGAAAGCCAAAAACATTCAGTACTTC	CASSLGLAESKAKNIQYF
.	.	TRBV2	TRBJ1-2	TGTGCCAGCACCCTAAGGGGCGGGGACACCCCCTCGTGGGGCTACACCTTC	CASTLRGGDTPSWGYTF
.	.	TRBV7-2	TRBJ1-1	TGTGCCAGCAGCTTTTTCAGGGGAAAGGCTTTCTTT	CASSFFRGKAFF
once	.	TRBV7-9	TRBJ1-1	TGTGCCAGCAGCTTAGGGGATACGTGGGGTAAGAACACTGAAGCTTTCTTT	CASSLGDTWGKNTEAFF
.	.	TRBV6-5	TRBJ2-7	TGTGCCAGCAGAGTCTGGGACGGCACCTACGAGCAGTACTTC	CASRVWDGTYEQYF
.	TRBD1	TRBV3-1/TRBV3-2	TRBJ1-5	TGTGCCAGCAGCCATTCGACAGGGCTCGATCAGCCCCAGCATTTT	CASSHSTGLDQPQHF
.	.	TRBV24-1	TRBJ2-7	TGTGCCACCAGTGATGCGGGCGACTCCTACGAGCAGTACTTC	CATSDAGDSYEQYF
.	.	TRBV19	TRBJ2-5	TGTGCCAGTAGTATAGGGGCGGCAGTCCAAGAGACCCAGTACTTC	CASSIGAAVQETQYF